These 20 T cell receptor beta chains share one sample of origin, sequenced in a study of tumor and adjacent non-tumor tissue in lung cancer. Three rounds of nested PCR, following a modified ARM-PCR protocol, produced the TCRbeta library. TCRdb recomputed calls from the multiplex PCR reads with MiXCR, one row per CDR3 protein. The repertoire includes about 200,000 distinct CDR3 sequences, 60% to 75% of them detected once, and under 30% sits in the top ten. RNA was extracted from bulk tissue without any cell sorting. Sequencing was done on a sample of lung tumor tissue. These receptor sequences come from a man aged 55 to 70 with non-small cell lung cancer.

This clonotype was picked up a small number of times. This may arise from a read error, as a much more abundant clone is one base away. This chain uses TRBV11-2 with TRBJ2-7, with D perhaps matching TRBD1 (7 bases). This CDR3 has 12 residues. Germline V gives CDR1 SGHAT, CDR2 FQNNGV. V dropped 4 bases and J dropped 6 bases, with 10 bases sitting between them. The DNA for the CDR3 is TGTGCCAGCAGCTGGAGGGGGCTCGAGCAGTACTTC. Protein: CASSWRGLEQYF.

This clonotype was seen only once. A read error may account for a junction end that differs from germline. The V call is TRBV29-1, the J call TRBJ2-2; 7 bases fit TRBD1. This CDR3 is 13 amino acids long. Germline lookup yields CDR1 SQVTM and CDR2 ANQGSEA. The DNA for the CDR3 is TGCAGCATTGGCAGGGGGAACTCCTGGGAGCTCTTTTTT. Translated, it gives CSIGRGNSWELFF.

To note about this clonotype: A much more abundant neighbour one base away suggests this may be a read error. CDR3 bases: TGTGCCAGCAGCCAAGGGCTAGCGTCTAGCACAGATATGCAGTATTTT. Translated, it gives CASSQGLASSTDMQYF. The chain carries TRBV14 and TRBJ2-3; D may be TRBD2 (6 bases). The CDR3 is made up of 16 amino acids. Germline CDR1 reads SGHDN; CDR2 reads FVKESK.

With respect to this clonotype: One end of the junction varies from germline; a read error may be responsible. The rearrangement links TRBV6-1 to TRBJ1-6; D is ambiguous. CDR1 and CDR2 from the germline V gene are MNHNS and SASEGT. This CDR3 spans 15 amino acids. The CDR3 region is CTSLPGLLYNSPLHF. The CDR3 region has the DNA TGTACCAGCTTACCAGGACTACTCTATAATTCGCCCCTCCACTTT.

This clonotype was observed a handful of times. A much more abundant neighbour one base away suggests this may be a read error. The chain employs TRBV11-3 and TRBJ2-3, with D perhaps TRBD2 (5 bases). The CDR3 runs 15 residues. V was clipped by 1 base and J by 3 bases, with 11 bases between them. CDR1 and CDR2 (germline): SGHNT, YENEEA. The CDR3 region is CASSLVGSQTDTQYF. CDR3 coding DNA: TGTGCCAGCAGCTTAGTAGGGAGCCAAACAGATACGCAGTATTTT.

Comment on this clonotype: A much larger clone is a single base away; this may be a read error. The chain combines TRBV7-3 with TRBJ1-4; D is unclear. CDR1 SGHTA and CDR2 FQGTGA come from the germline V gene. The V end was cut by 0 bases, the J end by 7 bases, with 6 bases between. CDR3 length equals 13 residues. The CDR3 nucleotides read TGTGCCAGCAGCTTAACCAAGGGTGAAAAACTGTTTTTT. It yields the protein CASSLTKGEKLFF.

The J gene is TRBJ1-1, the V gene TRBV7-9; D unresolved. This CDR3 has 15 residues. Trimming left V 5 bases short and J 3 bases short, with 16 bases between. Per germline, CDR1 SEHNR and CDR2 FQNEAQ (reference sequence). The CDR3 region is CASSHSSGWDTEAFF. The CDR3 region has the DNA TGTGCCAGCAGCCACTCTAGTGGATGGGACACTGAAGCTTTCTTT.

With respect to this clonotype: One end of the junction does not line up with germline, which may come from a read error. The V call is TRBV5-4, the J call TRBJ1-2, with D maybe TRBD1 (6 bases). Germline V gene sequence: CDR1 SGHNT, CDR2 YYREEE (reference sequence). The CDR3 spans 13 residues. This CDR3 is CASSIGQNYGYIF. The DNA of the CDR3 is TGTGCCAGCAGCATAGGACAGAACTATGGCTACATTTTC.

Details on this clonotype: Given a much more abundant clone one base away, this may be a read error. This rearrangement joins TRBV12-3 or TRBV12-4 to TRBJ1-4; D is ambiguous. This CDR3 region has 13 residues. CDR3 loop: CASRSGEYEKRFF. In DNA form, the CDR3 reads TGTGCCAGCAGGAGCGGGGAGTATGAAAAACGGTTTTTT.

The V and J genes are TRBV20-1 and TRBJ1-5; D is perhaps TRBD1 (5 bases). Trimming removed 0 bases from V and 0 bases from J, with 15 bases in between. This CDR3 contains 17 residues. Germline values: CDR1 DFQATT, CDR2 SNEGSKA (reference sequence). The CDR3 reads CSARDQGVAFSNQPQHF. CDR3 nucleotide sequence: TGCAGTGCTAGAGATCAGGGTGTGGCTTTTAGCAATCAGCCCCAGCATTTT.

This clonotype was seen more than once but under ten times. The CDR3 DNA follows: TGCGCCAGCAGCCAAGGGTCGGCAGGGGGCATAAAAAATGAGCAGTTCTTC. Protein sequence: CASSQGSAGGIKNEQFF. The gene calls are TRBV4-1 and TRBJ2-1, with 8 bases aligning to TRBD1. CDR1 is MGHRA and CDR2 is YSYEKL in the germline V gene. CDR3 length: 17 amino acids. V gave up 1 base and J gave up 7 bases; unmatched junction bases: 12.

V usage is TRBV6-2 or TRBV6-3 and J usage is TRBJ2-7; 10 bases fit TRBD2. Germline V lookup: CDR1 MNHEY, CDR2 SVGEGT. The length of the CDR3 is 14 residues. V gave up 4 bases and J gave up 7 bases; unmatched junction bases: 7. This chain's CDR3 is CASSFSGGAREQYF. Here the CDR3 DNA reads TGTGCCAGCAGTTTCAGCGGGGGGGCACGAGAGCAGTACTTC.

Points on this clonotype: A junction end diverges from the germline sequence, so it may reflect a read error. The genes are TRBV5-5 and TRBJ1-2; tentatively, D is TRBD1 (6 bases). The germline gives CDR1 SGHKS, CDR2 YYEKEE (reference sequence). This CDR3 has 14 residues. The DNA of the CDR3 is TGTGATAGCAGCTTGGGAGGGACAAGCTATGACTACACCTTC. It specifies CDSSLGGTSYDYTF.

With respect to this clonotype: A much larger clone differs from this one at a single base, so this may be a read error. The CDR3 region has the DNA TGTGCCAGCAGCATAGCCTACGAGCAGTACTTC. This encodes CASSIAYEQYF. This chain links TRBV5-5 with TRBJ2-7, with D uncertain. Trimming removed 4 bases from V and 2 bases from J, with 4 bases in between. The CDR3 spans 11 residues. The germline gives CDR1 SGHKS, CDR2 YYEKEE (reference sequence).

The sample holds many counts of this clonotype. The chain joins TRBV6-1 to TRBJ2-5, with D unclear. Trimming left V 7 bases short and J 9 bases short, with 15 bases between. CDR1 MNHNS and CDR2 SASEGT come from the germline V gene. CDR3 length equals 12 residues. The CDR3 region is CASKRTGPAQYF. Here the CDR3 DNA reads TGTGCCAGCAAAAGGACCGGTCCGGCCCAGTACTTC.

The CDR3 sequence: CASSLVAGVNTGELFF. The CDR3 nucleotides are TGTGCTAGTAGCTTAGTGGCAGGAGTTAACACCGGGGAGCTGTTTTTT. The chain couples TRBV7-7 to TRBJ2-2, with D unclear. Looked up from germline, CDR1 is SSHAT and CDR2 is FNYEAQ (reference sequence). The CDR3 loop spans 16 amino acids.

This clonotype appeared a few times. The genes are TRBV20-1 and TRBJ1-4; weak D call: TRBD1 (5 bases). V was shortened by 5 bases and J by 7 bases, with 14 bases between the two germline ends. CDR1 and CDR2 (germline): DFQATT, SNEGSKA (reference sequence). CDR3 length equals 13 residues. The CDR3 reads CSASTVGIEKLFF. Here the CDR3 DNA reads TGCAGTGCTTCGACAGTGGGGATTGAAAAACTGTTTTTT.

Comments on this clonotype: A read error may explain this, as a much larger clone is one base away. V usage is TRBV6-6 and J usage is TRBJ2-1; 10 bases are shared with TRBD1. Germline lookup yields CDR1 MNHNY and CDR2 SVGAGI (reference sequence). CDR3 length equals 18 residues. CDR3 in DNA: TGTGCCAGCTGTTACCCTGTTAGGGGACAGGGGTCGGGGAATGAGCAGTTCTTC. As protein: CASCYPVRGQGSGNEQFF.

Note on this clonotype: The junction differs from germline at one of its ends, possibly a read error. This chain connects TRBV4-1 to TRBJ2-2; 11 bases fit TRBD1. This CDR3 comprises 16 residues. Germline V gene data show CDR1 as MGHRA and CDR2 as YSYEKL. CDR3 DNA sequence: TGTGTCAGCAGACTTGGACAGGGGGCACGCACCGGGGAGCTGTTTTTT. Its protein is CVSRLGQGARTGELFF.

This clonotype was detected once. The CDR3 does not close with the conserved phenylalanine or tryptophan, likely indicating a read error. V gene TRBV6-2 or TRBV6-3 combines with J gene TRBJ2-7; D uncertain. The CDR3 contains 13 residues. Germline V gene data show CDR1 as MNHEY and CDR2 as SVGEGT. The CDR3 DNA sequence: TGTGCCAGCACCACCCCAAGCTCCTACGATCAGTACTCC. Amino acid sequence: CASTTPSSYDQYS.